A selection of T cell receptor beta chains follows, all from one sample in a study of early T cells in non-severe SARS-CoV-2 infection. MiXCR, applied by TCRdb to the 5' RACE reads, yields one record per CDR3 protein. The table shows tens of thousands of distinct CDR3 sequences, with nearly 10% occurring only once. The sample was whole blood. These receptors all come from an adult who was a healthcare worker with PCR-confirmed SARS-CoV-2 infection or an uninfected control (not recorded which). Each CDR3 is given with its conserved first and last residue. D genes are given only for firm matches. Size is stated for part of the rows, as once, few or many counts, or as a class when the clone is expanded.

v_gene,j_gene,abundance,d_gene,CDR3aa,CDR3nt
TRBV7-9,TRBJ1-2,NA,TRBD1,CASSRQGAGYGYTF,TGTGCCAGCAGCAGACAGGGGGCGGGCTATGGCTACACCTTC
TRBV20-1,TRBJ2-1,few,NA,CSAREKYEQFF,TGCAGTGCTAGAGAAAAGTATGAGCAGTTCTTC
TRBV7-9,TRBJ2-3,many,NA,CASSLTGSADTQYF,TGTGCCAGCAGCTTAACAGGGAGCGCAGATACGCAGTATTTT
TRBV29-1,TRBJ2-7,many,NA,CSAPVGSEAKQYF,TGCAGCGCCCCGGTAGGCTCCGAGGCGAAGCAGTACTTC
TRBV20-1,TRBJ1-1,few,NA,CSARGGRDTEAFF,TGCAGTGCTAGGGGTGGCCGAGACACTGAAGCTTTCTTT
TRBV6-6,TRBJ1-5,few,NA,CASSYSSEGQPQHF,TGTGCCAGCAGCTATTCCTCTGAAGGGCAGCCCCAGCATTTT
TRBV10-3,TRBJ1-1,many,TRBD1,CAIAPQGSTEAFF,TGTGCCATCGCCCCACAGGGGAGCACTGAAGCTTTCTTT
TRBV11-2,TRBJ2-1,few,NA,CASSLYEQFF,TGTGCCAGCAGCTTATATGAGCAGTTCTTC
TRBV14,TRBJ1-4,few,NA,CASSRDGTNEKLFF,TGTGCCAGCAGCCGGGACGGAACTAATGAAAAACTGTTTTTT
TRBV15,TRBJ1-2,many,TRBD1,CATSGRDRGPRTYGYTF,TGTGCCACCAGCGGACGGGACAGGGGGCCTAGGACGTATGGCTACACCTTC
TRBV6-6,TRBJ1-1,NA,TRBD1,CASSYPGTGGPAAFF,TGTGCCAGCAGTTACCCCGGGACAGGGGGTCCAGCAGCTTTCTTT
TRBV7-2,TRBJ1-2,NA,NA,CASSLGAGYGYTF,TGTGCCAGCAGCTTAGGGGCCGGCTATGGCTACACCTTC
TRBV6-2/TRBV6-3,TRBJ2-4,many,NA,CASSYSGFAKNIQYF,TGTGCCAGCAGTTACTCGGGGTTCGCCAAAAACATTCAGTACTTC
TRBV7-2,TRBJ1-2,many,NA,CASTTGYGYTF,TGTGCCAGCACCACTGGCTATGGCTACACCTTC
TRBV12-3/TRBV12-4,TRBJ1-5,few,NA,CASTLTGLQPQHF,TGTGCCAGCACCCTTACAGGGCTACAGCCCCAGCATTTT
TRBV29-1,TRBJ1-2,many,NA,CSVEDYGYGYTF,TGCAGCGTTGAAGATTATGGCTATGGCTACACCTTC
TRBV7-2,TRBJ2-3,NA,NA,CASSLHPVFSTDTQYF,TGTGCCAGCAGCTTACATCCCGTTTTCAGCACAGATACGCAGTATTTT
TRBV20-1,TRBJ2-1,NA,TRBD2,CSARSGGPRGDEQFF,TGCAGTGCCCGGAGCGGGGGGCCTAGGGGAGATGAGCAGTTCTTC
TRBV6-4,TRBJ2-2,NA,NA,CASSVMGDAGELFF,TGTGCCAGCAGTGTCATGGGGGATGCCGGGGAGCTGTTTTTT
TRBV5-4,TRBJ1-1,few,TRBD1,CASSPIRQGTNTEAFF,TGTGCCAGCAGCCCTATTCGACAGGGTACGAACACTGAAGCTTTCTTT
TRBV7-6,TRBJ2-1,few,NA,CASSLAGPPGDEQFF,TGTGCCAGCAGCTTAGCGGGCCCACCAGGGGATGAGCAGTTCTTC
TRBV11-3,TRBJ2-2,many,TRBD1,CASSLGQGPTGELFF,TGTGCCAGCAGCTTAGGACAGGGGCCAACCGGGGAGCTGTTTTTT
TRBV18,TRBJ2-1,many,NA,CASSPPDRSEQFF,TGTGCCAGCTCACCCCCTGACAGGAGTGAGCAGTTCTTC
TRBV7-6,TRBJ2-7,many,NA,CASSRTDQTYEQYF,TGTGCCAGCAGCCGCACGGACCAGACTTACGAGCAGTACTTC
TRBV4-3,TRBJ2-7,few,NA,CASSQDGRTGYEQYF,TGCGCCAGCAGCCAAGACGGTAGGACTGGATACGAGCAGTACTTC
TRBV20-1,TRBJ1-3,many,TRBD1,CSASRGTGSGNTIYF,TGCAGTGCTAGCAGGGGGACGGGCTCTGGAAACACCATATATTTT
TRBV28,TRBJ2-2,many,TRBD1,CASRDRGHLGELFF,TGTGCCAGCCGGGACAGGGGGCATCTCGGGGAGCTGTTTTTT
TRBV6-1,TRBJ2-2,many,TRBD2,CASRADSGAGELFF,TGTGCCAGCAGGGCCGATAGCGGGGCCGGGGAGCTGTTTTTT
TRBV6-2/TRBV6-3,TRBJ2-3,many,TRBD2,CASRTSGKTDTQYF,TGTGCCAGCAGGACTAGCGGAAAAACAGATACGCAGTATTTT
TRBV6-2/TRBV6-3,TRBJ2-6,few,NA,CASSYRGNSAGANVLTF,TGTGCCAGCAGTTACCGAGGGAATTCTGCTGGGGCCAACGTCCTGACTTTC
TRBV5-5,TRBJ1-5,many,NA,CASSPSGDYSNQPQHF,TGTGCCAGCAGCCCGTCGGGAGATTATAGCAATCAGCCCCAGCATTTT
TRBV6-5,TRBJ2-5,NA,NA,CASTTEVRRQETQYF,TGTGCCAGCACTACAGAGGTTAGGCGCCAAGAGACCCAGTACTTC
TRBV5-1,TRBJ1-6,many,NA,CASSPGGPGDSPLHF,TGCGCCAGCAGCCCGGGGGGACCGGGAGATTCACCCCTCCACTTT
TRBV25-1,TRBJ1-3,few,NA,CASSEYRGNTIYF,TGTGCCAGCAGTGAATATCGGGGAAACACCATATATTTT
TRBV7-2,TRBJ2-4,NA,NA,CASSLAGAWDIQYF,TGTGCCAGCAGCTTGGCAGGGGCCTGGGACATTCAGTACTTC
TRBV2,TRBJ1-2,many,TRBD1,CASRAGTDYGYTF,TGTGCCAGCAGAGCCGGGACAGATTATGGCTACACCTTC
TRBV2,TRBJ2-5,many,NA,CASGGATPFETQYF,TGTGCCAGCGGGGGAGCCACCCCATTCGAGACCCAGTACTTC
TRBV12-3/TRBV12-4,TRBJ1-4,NA,NA,CASRQDPANEKLFF,TGTGCCAGCAGGCAGGACCCGGCTAATGAAAAACTGTTTTTT
TRBV5-6,TRBJ2-5,few,TRBD2,CASSTGLAGETQYF,TGTGCCAGCAGTACCGGACTAGCGGGAGAGACCCAGTACTTC
TRBV9,TRBJ2-7,many,NA,CASSAGTPSYEQYF,TGTGCCAGCAGCGCCGGGACACCTTCCTACGAGCAGTACTTC
TRBV10-3,TRBJ2-1,many,TRBD2,CAISRLAESFEQFF,TGTGCCATCAGCCGACTAGCGGAATCCTTTGAGCAGTTCTTC
TRBV29-1,TRBJ1-1,many,TRBD1,CSVGRQGAGTEAFF,TGCAGCGTTGGACGACAGGGGGCAGGCACTGAAGCTTTCTTT
TRBV9,TRBJ2-7,few,NA,CASSPRLSSYEQYF,TGTGCCAGCAGCCCCCGTCTAAGCTCCTACGAGCAGTACTTC
TRBV30,TRBJ2-5,many,NA,CACHGTHQETQYF,TGTGCCTGCCACGGGACTCACCAAGAGACCCAGTACTTC
TRBV25-1,TRBJ1-2,many,TRBD1,CASSEFSGTAGGGYTF,TGTGCCAGCAGTGAATTTTCCGGGACAGCGGGGGGAGGCTACACCTTC
TRBV20-1,TRBJ1-2,many,NA,CSASISGVNYGYTF,TGCAGTGCTAGTATTTCGGGGGTTAACTATGGCTACACCTTC
TRBV6-1,TRBJ1-1,many,NA,CASRGTMNTEAFF,TGTGCCAGTCGGGGTACCATGAACACTGAAGCTTTCTTT
TRBV6-4,TRBJ2-3,NA,NA,CASSDEKGGTDTQYF,TGTGCCAGCAGTGACGAAAAGGGGGGCACAGATACGCAGTATTTT
TRBV7-2,TRBJ2-3,few,NA,CASSTRPETDTQYF,TGTGCCAGCAGCACGCGACCGGAGACAGATACGCAGTATTTT
TRBV5-4,TRBJ2-5,NA,TRBD1,CASSTYRTGAIETQYF,TGTGCCAGCAGCACTTATCGGACAGGGGCAATAGAGACCCAGTACTTC
TRBV6-6,TRBJ2-7,few,TRBD1,CASSYAGTGGDYEQYF,TGTGCCAGCAGTTACGCCGGGACAGGGGGGGACTACGAGCAGTACTTC
TRBV12-3/TRBV12-4,TRBJ1-2,few,NA,CASSSPPGDGYTF,TGTGCCAGCAGTTCACCCCCGGGGGATGGCTACACCTTC
TRBV5-1,TRBJ2-7,few,TRBD1,CASTLTGRGLVYEQYF,TGCGCCAGCACCTTGACGGGCAGGGGGCTTGTCTACGAGCAGTACTTC
TRBV2,TRBJ2-4,medium-sized,TRBD1,CASREQGPTSIQYF,TGTGCCAGCAGGGAACAGGGGCCCACGTCCATTCAGTACTTC